Sequencing of this T cell receptor beta chain was carried out in a study of glioma-infiltrating T cells. Using RNA template, CDR3s of TCR alpha and beta were amplified with iRepertoire arm-PCR. TCRdb recomputed calls from the multiplex PCR reads with MiXCR, one row per CDR3 protein. This table holds 95,000 to 150,000 distinct CDR3 sequences, roughly 24% found once. In its sample, this clonotype was seen a few times. Its target is not known. Study observations and caveats: Tissue and blood shared very few CDR3 sequences.

The CDR3 is made up of 15 amino acids. From germline, CDR1 is LNHDA and CDR2 SQIVND (reference sequence). The V and J ends lost 4 bases and 0 bases, in that order; junction bases with no gene match: 3. The genes are TRBV19 and TRBJ2-1; TRBD1 agrees at 7 bases. What was sequenced was glioma tissue, nonneoplastic brain tissue, or PBMCs (not recorded which). The clonotype was recovered from a human donor with low-grade glioma or glioblastoma, undergoing nonglioma brain surgery, or in good health (not recorded which). The CDR3 loop is CASSTPGGSYNEQFF. Here the CDR3 DNA reads TGTGCCAGTAGTACTCCAGGGGGCTCCTACAATGAGCAGTTCTTC.